The 11 T cell receptor beta chains below were found in one sample sequenced in a study of blood T cell repertoires in COVID-19 (TCRdb year 2020). The library relied on the immunoSEQ multiplex PCR assay. Drawn from immuneACCESS, this table holds only the in-frame rearrangements with V and J called that TCRdb kept. Clones are partly lost; checked studies trace under half to an unresolved V gene and leave the rest unexplained. This sample has roughly 120,000 clones in its table, and over 75% of those were observed once. The ten largest clones capture approximately 27% of the sample. Sequenced input: peripheral blood. These receptors all stem from a man between 70 and 80 years old with active or convalescent COVID-19.

This clone showed up just once. The chain carries TRBV5-4 and TRBJ1-2; TRBD1 matches at 7 bases. This CDR3 region has 16 residues. V lost 0 bases and J lost 4; bases outside the gene matches: 9. Germline V gives CDR1 SGHNT, CDR2 YYREEE (reference sequence). The CDR3 DNA reads TGTGCCAGCAGCTTGGGTGCGACAGGGCAAGGCTATGGCTACACCTTC. This gives the protein CASSLGATGQGYGYTF. The complete variable domain, with remaining parts taken from reference TRBV5-4 and TRBJ1-2, reads ETGVTQSPTHLIKTRGQQVTLRCSSQSGHNTVSWYQQALGQGPQFIFQYYREEENGRGNFPPRFSGLQFPNYSSELNVNALELDDSALYLCASSLGATGQGYGYTFGSGTRLTVV.

The chain employs TRBV19 and TRBJ1-4; 7 nucleotides align to TRBD1. CDR1 is LNHDA, CDR2 SQIVND, per germline (reference sequence). The CDR3 is 14 amino acids. With V trimmed by 4 bases and J by 5 bases, 4 bases remained unmatched. The CDR3 bases are TGTGCCAGTAGTACCGGGACAGAGAATGAAAAACTGTTTTTT. Encoded protein: CASSTGTENEKLFF.

The V gene is TRBV4-2, the J gene TRBJ1-4; D gene uncertain. The CDR3 runs 17 residues. The V gene's germline CDR1 is LGHNA and CDR2 YNFKEQ. Trimming shortened V by 0 bases and J by 0 bases, and 11 bases separated the two germline ends. CDR3 in amino acids: CASSQDGAIATNEKLFF. DNA for the CDR3: TGTGCCAGCAGCCAAGATGGAGCGATTGCAACTAATGAAAAACTGTTTTTT.

For the CDR3, the DNA is TGTGCCAGCCAGCGGGGCCAGGACAACTATGGCTACACCTTC. It codes for CASQRGQDNYGYTF. This chain connects TRBV2 to TRBJ1-2, with TRBD1 as a possible D gene (5 bases). Trimming removed 8 bases from V and 2 bases from J, with 15 bases in between. Germline loops: CDR1 SNHLY, CDR2 FYNNEI. This CDR3 has 14 amino acids.

The V and J genes are TRBV3-1 (or the pseudogene TRBV3-2) and TRBJ1-2, with TRBD1 identical over 7 bases. V lost 4 bases to trimming and J lost 3 bases; unmatched junction nucleotides: 5. Germline CDR1 is LGHDT and CDR2 is YNNKEL (reference sequence). This CDR3 spans 14 amino acids. CDR3 amino acids: CASSPKGGDYGYTF. For the CDR3, the DNA is TGTGCCAGCAGCCCGAAAGGGGGCGACTATGGCTACACCTTC.

The CDR3 here is CASSFSLLAGEKAYEQYF. CDR3 sequence (DNA): TGTGCCAGCAGTTTTAGCCTCCTAGCGGGAGAGAAAGCCTACGAGCAGTACTTC. The chain joins TRBV28 to TRBJ2-7, with 10 bases aligning to TRBD2. The CDR3 totals 18 residues. Trimming cost V 3 bases and J 2 bases; bases outside gene matches: 13. In germline, CDR1 is MDHEN, CDR2 SYDVKM.

This chain links TRBV19 with TRBJ1-5; D gene ambiguous. CDR3 size: 14 residues. V lost 3 bases and J lost 5, with 11 bases in between. Germline loops: CDR1 LNHDA, CDR2 SQIVND (reference sequence). The CDR3 sequence is CASSIKSGDQPQHF. CDR3 in DNA: TGTGCCAGTAGTATTAAGTCAGGTGATCAGCCCCAGCATTTT.

This chain links TRBV10-3 with TRBJ2-7; no firm D call. Trimming cost V 6 bases and J 1 base, with 10 bases left between them. The germline CDR1 and CDR2 sequences are ENHRY and SYGVKD. The CDR3 covers 13 residues. The DNA of the CDR3 is TGTGCCATCAGCCTCGACGGGTCCTACGAGCAGTACTTC. It specifies CAISLDGSYEQYF.

This clone has just a few counts. The genes are TRBV25-1 and TRBJ1-3; TRBD1 matches 9 bases. The length of the CDR3 is 14 residues. Trimming removed 4 bases from V and 8 bases from J; junction bases left unmatched: 6. The V gene's germline CDR1 is MGHDK and CDR2 SYGVNS. CDR3 nucleotide sequence: TGTGCCAGCAGTGGGACAGGGGATCTGGACACCATATATTTT. Amino acids: CASSGTGDLDTIYF.

This clone was seen only a few times. V and J are TRBV4-2 and TRBJ1-2; D is uncertain. This CDR3 has 14 amino acids. Germline V gene data show CDR1 as LGHNA and CDR2 as YNFKEQ. The V and J ends lost 4 bases and 1 base respectively, with 10 bases between them. The CDR3: CASSPLPGNYGYTF. The CDR3 DNA reads TGTGCCAGCAGCCCCCTTCCGGGTAACTATGGCTACACCTTC.

Only one count was recorded for this clone. Written as DNA, the CDR3 is TGTGCCAGCAGTGAGGGGCCACTACTTTCCTACAATGAGCAGTTCTTC. This gives the protein CASSEGPLLSYNEQFF. V gene TRBV6-1 combines with J gene TRBJ2-1; TRBD1 is a possible D gene (5 bases). CDR3 size: 16 residues. V lost 3 bases, J lost 1 base, and 13 bases lay in between. Germline V CDR1 and CDR2: MNHNS, SASEGT.